The next 14 T cell receptor beta chains were all read from a single sample in a study of cytomegalovirus exposure and HLA in healthy donors. With 60 Vbeta and 13 Jbeta primers, the PCR was carried out. The method was immunoSEQ multiplex PCR; TCRdb's version includes in-frame clones alone and lacks a portion of them. This sample has about 90,000 clones, with roughly 72% found just once. Sample: PBMCs. The receptors were sampled from a young man in good health and CMV-seropositive.

This clone was picked up one time. This chain links TRBV9 with TRBJ1-1, with D perhaps matching TRBD1 (6 bases). This CDR3 contains 14 residues. With 1 base removed from V and 1 base from J, the gap between germline ends came to 8 bases. Germline V lookup: CDR1 SGDLS, CDR2 YYNGEE. The DNA of the CDR3 is TGTGCCAGCAGCGTAATAGGGGGGAACACTGAAGCTTTCTTT. Translating gives CASSVIGGNTEAFF.

The chain employs TRBV6-6 and TRBJ1-1; 7 nucleotides agree with TRBD1. V dropped 4 bases and J dropped 0; count of bases not matched to a gene: 5. This CDR3 comprises 15 residues. Germline CDR1 reads MNHNY; CDR2 reads SVGAGI (reference sequence). CDR3 DNA sequence: TGTGCCAGCAGTTTTGGACAGGTCATGAACACTGAAGCTTTCTTT. It translates to CASSFGQVMNTEAFF.

The chain couples TRBV18 to TRBJ2-2, with D possibly being TRBD2 (6 bases). The CDR3 consists of 15 residues. Germline CDR1 KGHSH, CDR2 LQKENI. Trimming left V 1 base short and J 4 bases short, with 10 bases between. The CDR3 is CASSPQGRGTGELFF. CDR3 nucleotides: TGTGCCAGCTCACCACAGGGGCGGGGCACCGGGGAGCTGTTTTTT. Full variable domain (rest looked up from reference TRBV18 and TRBJ2-2): NAGVMQNPRHLVRRRGQEARLRCSPMKGHSHVYWYRQLPEEGLKFMVYLQKENIIDESGMPKERFSAEFPKEGPSILRIQQVVRGDSAAYFCASSPQGRGTGELFFGEGSRLTVL.

The chain uses TRBV6-1 and TRBJ1-1; D call uncertain. The CDR3 covers 12 residues. V lost 7 bases to trimming and J lost 3 bases, with 9 bases between them. Germline V gives CDR1 MNHNS, CDR2 SASEGT. DNA for the CDR3: TGTGCCAGCAAAAGGAGCTACACTGAAGCTTTCTTT. Its translation: CASKRSYTEAFF.

The J gene is TRBJ2-3, the V gene TRBV30; perhaps TRBD2 as D (5 bases). The V end lost 8 bases, the J end lost 2 bases, and 20 bases lay between the germline ends. From germline, CDR1 is GTSNPN and CDR2 SVGIG (reference sequence). The CDR3 consists of 15 residues. The CDR3, as DNA: TGTGCCGGGCGGGCTCCACGCCCTGTCACAGATACGCAGTATTTT. Translated: CAGRAPRPVTDTQYF.

The chain is built from TRBV7-8 and TRBJ2-1; 8 nucleotides agree with TRBD2. The V gene end was trimmed by 7 bases and the J gene end by 7 bases; junction bases not matched to a gene: 15. CDR1 and CDR2 from the germline V gene are SGHVS and FQNEAQ. CDR3 size: 16 residues. CDR3 bases: TGTGCCAGCACCTCCCTGCGGAGCGGGAGAGCGAATGAGCAGTTCTTC. This translates into CASTSLRSGRANEQFF. Based on the CDR3 plus reference TRBV7-8 and TRBJ2-1, the full variable domain is GAGVSQSPRYKVAKRGQDVALRCDPISGHVSLFWYQQALGQGPEFLTYFQNEAQLDKSGLPSDRFFAERPEGSVSTLKIQRTQQEDSAVYLCASTSLRSGRANEQFFGPGTRLTVL.

V gene TRBV7-9 combines with J gene TRBJ2-3; D not certain. V lost 2 bases and J 7 bases, leaving 10 bases between the germline ends. The CDR3 loop spans 13 amino acids. Germline loops: CDR1 SEHNR, CDR2 FQNEAQ (reference sequence). The CDR3 coding sequence is TGTGCCAGCAGCTTAAATCTGCGGTATACGCAGTATTTT. Residues: CASSLNLRYTQYF.

Details on this clone: The junction departs from germline at one end; a sequencing error may be responsible. The chain joins TRBV30 to TRBJ2-2; tentative D call: TRBD1 (6 bases). The CDR3 runs 14 residues. Germline lookup yields CDR1 GTSNPN and CDR2 SVGIG (reference sequence). This chain's CDR3 is CAWRGGWNTGEPFF. The CDR3 DNA reads TGTGCCTGGAGAGGGGGTTGGAACACCGGGGAGCCGTTTTTT.

The chain links TRBV6-6 to TRBJ1-1; 7 nucleotides agree with TRBD1. This CDR3 is 13 amino acids long. The ends lost 6 bases at V and 10 bases at J; junction bases unmatched: 11. The germline gives CDR1 MNHNY, CDR2 SVGAGI (reference sequence). CDR3 sequence reads: CASRLDRDPAAFF. The CDR3 DNA follows: TGTGCCAGCAGGCTCGACAGGGACCCGGCAGCTTTCTTT.

This clone has only one observation. The chain couples TRBV7-2 to TRBJ2-3; TRBD1 matches at 10 bases. V lost 1 base, J lost 6 bases, and 7 bases stayed unmatched. The CDR3 extends over 16 amino acids. Per the germline V gene, CDR1 is SGHTA and CDR2 is FQGNSA. The chain's CDR3 is CASSLDAGQGSDTQYF. As DNA, the CDR3 is TGTGCCAGCAGCTTAGACGCGGGACAGGGGTCTGATACGCAGTATTTT.

V gene TRBV28 combines with J gene TRBJ1-5; D not resolved. Germline values: CDR1 MDHEN, CDR2 SYDVKM. The CDR3 extends over 13 amino acids. Deletions cut 4 bases from V and 0 bases from J, with 4 bases between. The CDR3 sequence is CASSYNSNQPQHF. The CDR3 DNA reads TGTGCCAGCAGTTACAATAGCAATCAGCCCCAGCATTTT. The entire variable domain, with the rest obtained from reference TRBV28 and TRBJ1-5, is as follows: DVKVTQSSRYLVKRTGEKVFLECVQDMDHENMFWYRQDPGLGLRLIYFSYDVKMKEKGDIPEGYSVSREKKERFSLILESASTNQTSMYLCASSYNSNQPQHFGDGTRLSIL.

The table lists this clone with a few counts. One junction end does not reproduce the germline sequence, and a read error may be involved. This chain uses TRBV5-1 with TRBJ2-7; 11 positions match TRBD2. This CDR3 has 14 amino acids. Germline V lookup: CDR1 SGHRS, CDR2 YFSETQ. The CDR3 DNA follows: TGCGCCAGCAGAGGGACTAGCGGCAATTACGAGCGGTACTTC. It codes for CASRGTSGNYERYF.

There are a few counts of this clone. CDR3 sequence: CAWSVTANTEAFF. CDR3 coding DNA: TGTGCCTGGAGTGTGACAGCGAACACTGAAGCTTTCTTT. The chain is built from TRBV30 and TRBJ1-1; possibly TRBD1 for D (5 bases). This CDR3 comprises 13 residues. V was trimmed by 0 bases and J by 1 base, leaving 6 bases between them. Germline V CDR1 and CDR2: GTSNPN, SVGIG (reference sequence).

This rearrangement joins TRBV29-1 to TRBJ1-2; maybe TRBD1 (6 bases). Germline V gene lookup returns CDR1 SQVTM and CDR2 ANQGSEA. Trimming shortened V by 4 bases and J by 3 bases, and 12 bases separated the two germline ends. The CDR3 has 13 residues. For the CDR3, the DNA is TGCAGCGTTGCCGGGACATCCTACTATGGCTACACCTTC. This sequence encodes CSVAGTSYYGYTF.